This note documents a single T cell receptor beta chain sequence. The data belong to a study of T-cell reconstitution after alpha-beta-depleted transplantation in children. Germline CDR1 and CDR2: SGHRS and YFSETQ. V shed 0 bases, J shed 2 bases, and the junction held 5 bases outside the gene matches. This CDR3 is 17 amino acids long. Unique molecular identifiers were incorporated when the TCRbeta library was constructed. One entry per CDR3 protein results from TCRdb running MiXCR on the PCR reads. This repertoire shows fewer than 500,000 distinct CDR3 sequences, 43% found once; its top ten account for approximately 25%.

This receptor was obtained from a girl aged 2-9 years with aplastic anemia, due to receive a stem cell transplant. This specimen was PBMCs, taken before TCRalphabeta/CD19-depleted stem cell transplant. The chain uses TRBV5-1 and TRBJ2-1; 10 nucleotides agree with TRBD2. The CDR3 spells CASSLGRTSGAYNEQFF. As DNA, the CDR3 is TGCGCCAGCAGCTTGGGCAGGACTAGCGGCGCCTACAATGAGCAGTTCTTC.